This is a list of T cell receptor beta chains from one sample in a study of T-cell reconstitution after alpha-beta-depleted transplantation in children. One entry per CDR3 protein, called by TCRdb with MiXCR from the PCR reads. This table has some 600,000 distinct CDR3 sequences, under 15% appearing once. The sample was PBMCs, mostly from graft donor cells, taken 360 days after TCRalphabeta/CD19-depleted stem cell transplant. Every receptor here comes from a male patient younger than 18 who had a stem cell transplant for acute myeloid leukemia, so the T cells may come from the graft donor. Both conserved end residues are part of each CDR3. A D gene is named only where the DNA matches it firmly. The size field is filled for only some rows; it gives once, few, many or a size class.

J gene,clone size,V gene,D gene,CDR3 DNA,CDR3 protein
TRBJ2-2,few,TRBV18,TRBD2,TGTGCCAGCTCATCACTAGCGGGAGGACCCCCGAACACCGGGGAGCTGTTTTTT,CASSSLAGGPPNTGELFF
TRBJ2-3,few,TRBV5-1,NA,TGCGCCAGCAGCTTGGCCAGGCTAGGACACGGAACCGGAGATACGCAGTATTTT,CASSLARLGHGTGDTQYF
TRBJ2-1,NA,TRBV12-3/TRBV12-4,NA,TGTGCCAGCAGTCCCCTCCCGACTAGGCGCCCCAATGAGCAGTTCTTC,CASSPLPTRRPNEQFF
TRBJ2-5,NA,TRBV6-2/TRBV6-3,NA,TGTGCCAGCAACGTATGGCGGCAGCAAGAGACCCAGTACTTC,CASNVWRQQETQYF
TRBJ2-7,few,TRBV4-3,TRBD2,TGCGCCAGCAGCCAGGCGACTAGCGGGAGCTTCTACGAGCAGTACTTC,CASSQATSGSFYEQYF
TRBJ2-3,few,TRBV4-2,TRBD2,TGTGCCAGCAGCCCCATAGCGGGAGGGACAGATACGCAGTATTTT,CASSPIAGGTDTQYF
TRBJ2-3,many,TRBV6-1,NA,TGTGCCAGCGGGTTTGGGGCCAAAGTAGATACGCAGTATTTT,CASGFGAKVDTQYF
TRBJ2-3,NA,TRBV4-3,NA,TGCGCCAGCAGCCAAGACCCAGTATTCTGGGATACGCAGTATTTT,CASSQDPVFWDTQYF
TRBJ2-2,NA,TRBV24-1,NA,TGTGCCACCCCACGGATCATCGGGACCGGGGAGCTGTTTTTT,CATPRIIGTGELFF
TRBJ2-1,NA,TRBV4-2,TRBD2,TGTGCCAGCAGCCAAGAGGTAGCGGGACGCGGGTCCTACAATGAGCAGTTCTTC,CASSQEVAGRGSYNEQFF
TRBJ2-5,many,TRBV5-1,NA,TGCGCCAGCTTAAGGGCCGCCGGAGTTATGGAGACCCAGTACTTC,CASLRAAGVMETQYF
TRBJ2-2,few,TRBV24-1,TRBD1,TGTGCCACCAGTGACCCCGGGGGACAGGGTTGGACCGGGGAGCTGTTTTTT,CATSDPGGQGWTGELFF
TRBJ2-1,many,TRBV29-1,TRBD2,TGCAGCGTTGTAAGCTCCTCTAGCGGGAGTGGTAATGAGCAGTTCTTC,CSVVSSSSGSGNEQFF
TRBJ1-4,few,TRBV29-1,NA,TGCAGCGTTGGACGGTCTGAAAAACTGTTTTTT,CSVGRSEKLFF
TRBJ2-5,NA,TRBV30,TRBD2,TGTGCCTGGAGTCCGACTAGCGGGAGGGCAAAGACCCAGTACTTC,CAWSPTSGRAKTQYF
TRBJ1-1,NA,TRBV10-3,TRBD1,TGTGCCATCAGAGACCTTACAGGGGTGGGCACTGAAGCTTTCTTT,CAIRDLTGVGTEAFF
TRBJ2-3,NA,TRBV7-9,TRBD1,TGTGCCAGCAGCTCGACAGGGGGTTGGGGCACAGATACGCAGTATTTT,CASSSTGGWGTDTQYF
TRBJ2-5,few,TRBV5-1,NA,TGCGCCAGCAGCTTGGACTTCCCGGGAGAGACCCAGTACTTC,CASSLDFPGETQYF
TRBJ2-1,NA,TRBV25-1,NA,TGTGCCAGCAGTGAGTGGCGGGTGCGGGATGAGCAGTTCTTC,CASSEWRVRDEQFF
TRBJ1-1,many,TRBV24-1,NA,TGTGCCACCAGTGACGGATTGAACACTGAAGCTTTCTTT,CATSDGLNTEAFF
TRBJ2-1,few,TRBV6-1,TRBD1,TGTGCCAGCAGAATCCGGGACAGCTACAATGAGCAGTTCTTC,CASRIRDSYNEQFF
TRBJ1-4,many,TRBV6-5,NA,TGTGCCAGCAGTTACTCGGTACCGGGGAAATCAACTAATGAAAAACTGTTTTTT,CASSYSVPGKSTNEKLFF
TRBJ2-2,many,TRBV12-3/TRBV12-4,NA,TGTGCCAGCAGTAACCCACCCTTCTTGGGGGAGCTGTTTTTT,CASSNPPFLGELFF
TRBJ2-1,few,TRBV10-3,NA,TGTGCCATCAATGGTGAGGGAGCGGTCCAAAATGAGCAGTTCTTC,CAINGEGAVQNEQFF
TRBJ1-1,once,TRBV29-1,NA,TGCAGCGTTGAACTCCGGATGACGGACACTGAAGCTTTCTTT,CSVELRMTDTEAFF
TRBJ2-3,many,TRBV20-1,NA,TGCAGTGCTAGTGATAGCGGCACAGATACGCAGTATTTT,CSASDSGTDTQYF
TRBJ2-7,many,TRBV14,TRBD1,TGTGCCAGCAGCCGGACAGGGCTATACGAGCAGTACTTC,CASSRTGLYEQYF
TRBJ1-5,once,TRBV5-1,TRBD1,TGCGCCAGCAGCATCTCAGGGGGCGGATATCAGCCCCAGCATTTT,CASSISGGGYQPQHF